The 31 T cell receptor beta chains in this list originate from one sample, sequenced in a study of Ad26.COV2.S vaccination and SARS-CoV-2 variants. The treatment denotes: approximately 18 received Ad26.COV2.S at low or high dose, single or two shots; 5 received placebo; per-sample allocation not given. Material that was analyzed had been drawn on day 63 after the first vaccine or placebo injection. The table came from immunoSEQ multiplex PCR; TCRdb's copy has only in-frame clones and leaves some out. The sample has around 450,000 clones, nearly 90% seen once; the top ten hold about 2.5%. Sequencing used peripheral blood, obtained in a trial of Ad26.COV2.S vaccine versus placebo. These receptors originate from a person aged 18-60 years who received the Ad26.COV2.S COVID-19 vaccine or a placebo.

The J gene is TRBJ2-3, the V gene TRBV5-1; D remains ambiguous. The length of the CDR3 is 12 residues. The V gene lost 8 bases and the J gene lost 2 bases, with 9 bases spanning the gap. Germline V gene data show CDR1 as SGHRS and CDR2 as YFSETQ. CDR3 sequence (DNA): TGCGCCAGTTCTCTTTCCACAGATACGCAGTATTTT. Its protein is CASSLSTDTQYF.

V gene TRBV19 combines with J gene TRBJ2-3; 9 positions agree with TRBD2. CDR1 and CDR2 (germline): LNHDA, SQIVND (reference sequence). CDR3 length: 18 residues. V shed 0 bases, J shed 2 bases, and the junction held 9 bases outside the gene matches. The CDR3 nucleotides read TGTGCCAGTAGTATAGAGGCTAGCGGGATGCCATACACAGATACGCAGTATTTT. Protein sequence: CASSIEASGMPYTDTQYF.

This chain uses TRBV6-2 or TRBV6-3 with TRBJ1-5, with unresolved D. This CDR3 is built from 14 residues. V lost 6 bases and J 4 bases, leaving 13 bases between the germline ends. Germline loops: CDR1 MNHEY, CDR2 SVGEGT. In nucleotides, the CDR3 is TGTGCCAGCAGCCCGAACAGCGAAAATCAGCCCCAGCATTTT. It is translated as CASSPNSENQPQHF.

This chain connects TRBV30 to TRBJ1-6; maybe TRBD1 (5 bases). This CDR3 contains 15 residues. V lost 5 bases and J lost 6, with 17 bases in between. The V gene's germline CDR1 is GTSNPN and CDR2 SVGIG (reference sequence). CDR3 DNA: TGTGCCTGGCGCCACCGGGACCGATTTAATTCACCCCTCCACTTT. This gives the protein CAWRHRDRFNSPLHF.

The chain combines TRBV18 with TRBJ2-3, with D possibly TRBD1 on 6 matching bases. CDR1 is KGHSH and CDR2 is LQKENI in the germline V gene. This CDR3 comprises 15 residues. V lost 2 bases and J 0 bases, leaving 9 bases between the germline ends. This chain's CDR3 is CASSPWTASTDTQYF. CDR3 DNA: TGTGCCAGCTCACCATGGACAGCCAGCACAGATACGCAGTATTTT.

This sequence joins TRBV11-2 and TRBJ1-6; no firm D call. The CDR3 loop spans 11 amino acids. Germline values: CDR1 SGHAT, CDR2 FQNNGV. V gave up 8 bases and J gave up 10 bases, with 9 bases separating them. CDR3 loop: CASGYRSPLHF. The CDR3 coding sequence is TGTGCCAGCGGGTATAGGTCACCCCTCCACTTT.

In nucleotides, the CDR3 is TGTGCCAGCAGCTTACTGGGACAGGGGTATCAGCCCCAGCATTTT. Translating gives CASSLLGQGYQPQHF. This sequence joins TRBV7-2 and TRBJ1-5; TRBD1 agrees at 10 bases. From germline, CDR1 is SGHTA and CDR2 FQGNSA. The CDR3 runs 15 residues. Germline trimming cut 2 bases from V and 5 bases from J; bases unmatched to any gene: 3. Filled out from reference TRBV7-2 and TRBJ1-5, the complete variable domain reads GAGVSQSPSNKVTEKGKDVELRCDPISGHTALYWYRQSLGQGLEFLIYFQGNSAPDKSGLPSDRFSAERTGGSVSTLTIQRTQQEDSAVYLCASSLLGQGYQPQHFGDGTRLSIL.

The rearrangement uses TRBV7-2 and TRBJ2-7; no clear D gene. Trimming pared 3 bases from V and 7 bases from J, leaving 10 bases between. The CDR3 covers 12 residues. The germline gives CDR1 SGHTA, CDR2 FQGNSA. CDR3 sequence (DNA): TGTGCCAGCAGCTTCGACGTAATAGAGCAGTACTTC. It is translated as CASSFDVIEQYF.

V and J are TRBV28 and TRBJ1-2; 12 bases align to TRBD1. Germline assignment: CDR1 MDHEN and CDR2 SYDVKM. With V trimmed by 4 bases and J by 6 bases, 3 bases remained unmatched. This CDR3 spans 14 amino acids. CDR3 amino acids: CASSSGQGANGYTF. Here the CDR3 DNA reads TGTGCCAGCAGTTCGGGACAGGGGGCAAATGGCTACACCTTC.

This clone came up a few times. V usage is TRBV2 and J usage is TRBJ2-3, with D possibly matching TRBD2 (6 bases). V lost 7 bases and J 1 base, leaving 15 bases between the germline ends. CDR3 length equals 15 residues. Germline loops: CDR1 SNHLY, CDR2 FYNNEI. Here the CDR3 DNA reads TGTGCCAGCACCGCACGGGGGTGGGGCACAGATACGCAGTATTTT. Protein sequence: CASTARGWGTDTQYF.

The chain has TRBV6-1 and TRBJ2-1; D may be TRBD1 or TRBD2 (5 bases each). V was trimmed by 3 bases and J by 10 bases, leaving 16 bases between them. CDR3 length: 14 residues. Germline CDR1 reads MNHNS; CDR2 reads SASEGT. The CDR3 region is CASSENPGTLEQFF. Here the CDR3 DNA reads TGTGCCAGCAGTGAGAACCCCGGGACGTTGGAGCAGTTCTTC.

V and J are TRBV9 and TRBJ2-1; D uncertain. The CDR3 has 14 amino acids. Germline V gene sequence: CDR1 SGDLS, CDR2 YYNGEE. V was cut by 0 bases and J by 3 bases, with 7 bases left in between. The CDR3 DNA is TGTGCCAGCAGCGTAGATTCCTACTACAATGAGCAGTTCTTC. It codes for CASSVDSYYNEQFF.

The chain is built from TRBV28 and TRBJ1-2; TRBD1 matches at 10 bases. This CDR3 is 15 amino acids long. CDR1 and CDR2 from the germline V gene are MDHEN and SYDVKM. The J segment lost 1 base and the V segment lost 3 bases, leaving 2 bases of the junction unmatched. The CDR3 spells CASSFGQGVNYGYTF. CDR3 bases: TGTGCCAGCAGTTTCGGACAGGGGGTTAACTATGGCTACACCTTC.

V is TRBV29-1 and J is TRBJ1-4; TRBD1 might be the D (6 bases). Per germline, CDR1 SQVTM and CDR2 ANQGSEA. V dropped 7 bases and J dropped 5 bases, with 14 bases sitting between them. The length of the CDR3 is 13 residues. The CDR3 loop is CSAHRAPNEKLFF. CDR3 in DNA: TGCAGCGCTCACAGGGCCCCAAATGAAAAACTGTTTTTT.

The chain employs TRBV6-2 or TRBV6-3 and TRBJ2-7, with 8 bases identical to TRBD2. This CDR3 region has 17 residues. The junction had 11 bases not matched to a gene; V was cut back by 0 bases and J by 4 bases. The germline V gene has CDR1 MNHEY and CDR2 SVGEGT. The CDR3 DNA follows: TGTGCCAGCAGTTACTCCTATTCTAGCGGGTACCGGTACGAGCAGTACGTC. Protein sequence: CASSYSYSSGYRYEQYV.

This chain joins TRBV11-1 and TRBJ2-2; D not resolved. This CDR3 region has 14 residues. CDR1 is SGHAT, CDR2 FQDESV, per germline (reference sequence). The V end was cut by 0 bases, the J end by 2 bases, with 4 bases between. The CDR3 sequence is CASSLAPNTGELFF. CDR3 coding DNA: TGTGCCAGCAGCTTAGCACCAAACACCGGGGAGCTGTTTTTT.

The chain combines TRBV6-5 with TRBJ1-6, with D unclear. The germline CDR1 and CDR2 sequences are MNHEY and SVGAGI. V was cut by 4 bases and J by 7 bases, with 14 bases left in between. There are 15 residues in the CDR3. In DNA, the CDR3 is TGTGCCAGCAGTTCACCGGTGGGCCCCAATTCACCCCTCCACTTT. This encodes CASSSPVGPNSPLHF.

The CDR3 DNA reads TGCAGCGTTGGCCGGGTAGACATTCAGTACTTC. It is translated as CSVGRVDIQYF. The rearrangement links TRBV29-1 to TRBJ2-4; D gene uncertain. Germline V gene sequence: CDR1 SQVTM, CDR2 ANQGSEA. The CDR3 extends over 11 amino acids. Between the trimmed V and J ends, which lost 4 bases and 8 bases, there was a span of 9 bases. Looking up the rest from reference TRBV29-1 and TRBJ2-4 gives the full variable domain: SAVISQKPSRDICQRGTSLTIQCQVDSQVTMMFWYRQQPGQSLTLIATANQGSEATYESGFVIDKFPISRPNLTFSTLTVSNMSPEDSSIYLCSVGRVDIQYFGAGTRLSVL.

About this clone itself: The same CDR3 also results from other DNA sequences found in this sample. V gene TRBV9 combines with J gene TRBJ2-1; TRBD2 agrees at 9 bases. The CDR3 sequence is 15 residues long. Germline values: CDR1 SGDLS, CDR2 YYNGEE. With V trimmed by 3 bases and J by 4 bases, 5 bases remained unmatched. CDR3 amino acids: CASSARLAEYNEQFF. CDR3 bases: TGTGCCAGCAGCGCTAGACTAGCGGAGTACAATGAGCAGTTCTTC. The complete variable domain, with remaining parts taken from reference TRBV9 and TRBJ2-1, reads DSGVTQTPKHLITATGQRVTLRCSPRSGDLSVYWYQQSLDQGLQFLIQYYNGEERAKGNILERFSAQQFPDLHSELNLSSLELGDSALYFCASSARLAEYNEQFFGPGTRLTVL.

This chain connects TRBV10-1 to TRBJ2-5; TRBD1 matches 8 bases. The CDR3 is 14 amino acids. CDR1 and CDR2 (germline): WNHNN, SYGVQD (reference sequence). J was trimmed by 2 bases and V by 7 bases; bases with no gene match: 6. The CDR3 coding sequence is TGCGCCAGCACGGGGACAGGACGGCAAGAGACCCAGTACTTC. Translating it yields CASTGTGRQETQYF.

V and J are TRBV27 and TRBJ2-2, with 8 bases lining up with TRBD2. Germline loops: CDR1 MNHEY, CDR2 SMNVEV (reference sequence). V was clipped by 3 bases and J by 5 bases; unmatched bases: 2. The CDR3 runs 14 residues. CDR3 in DNA: TGTGCCAGCAGTTTCGGGGGGGGAACCGGGGAGCTGTTTTTT. Encoded protein: CASSFGGGTGELFF.

V and J are TRBV27 and TRBJ2-3; 10 nucleotides line up with TRBD2. The CDR3 is made up of 15 amino acids. Germline lookup yields CDR1 MNHEY and CDR2 SMNVEV (reference sequence). J was trimmed by 6 bases and V by 3 bases; bases with no gene match: 6. The CDR3 region is CASSFSGRAGDTQYF. The CDR3 nucleotides are TGTGCCAGCAGTTTCAGCGGGAGGGCCGGGGATACGCAGTATTTT.

The chain is built from TRBV24-1 and TRBJ2-5; 14 bases are shared with TRBD2. The CDR3 is 20 amino acids. From germline, CDR1 is KGHDR and CDR2 SFDVKD. J gave up 4 bases and V 3 bases, and 15 bases lay outside the gene matches. The CDR3 reads CATSDPGSVGTSGSLETQYF. CDR3 nucleotide sequence: TGTGCCACCAGTGATCCCGGGTCAGTGGGGACTAGCGGGAGTCTAGAGACCCAGTACTTC.

The rearrangement links TRBV29-1 to TRBJ2-1; 8 bases map to TRBD2. Germline CDR1 reads SQVTM; CDR2 reads ANQGSEA. V lost 6 bases to trimming and J lost 5 bases; unmatched junction nucleotides: 9. CDR3 length: 14 amino acids. The CDR3 bases are TGCAGCGTGACCCCTAGCGGGTGGGACAATGAGCAGTTCTTC. Its translation: CSVTPSGWDNEQFF.

This chain uses TRBV7-9 with TRBJ1-2; 9 bases are a match to TRBD1. This CDR3 spans 13 amino acids. CDR1 is SEHNR and CDR2 is FQNEAQ in the germline V gene (reference sequence). Germline trimming cut 1 base from V and 6 bases from J; bases unmatched to any gene: 0. The CDR3 is CASSLGTGDGYTF. The CDR3 nucleotides are TGTGCCAGCAGCTTAGGGACAGGGGATGGCTACACCTTC.

V gene TRBV5-4 combines with J gene TRBJ1-2; weak D call: TRBD1 (5 bases). CDR1 and CDR2 from the germline V gene are SGHNT and YYREEE (reference sequence). The CDR3 loop spans 15 amino acids. Deletions cut 5 bases from V and 8 bases from J, with 22 bases between. The CDR3 coding sequence is TGTGCCAGCAGTCATCGGGACTCCTTCTCTGGGGGCTACACCTTC. The encoded protein is CASSHRDSFSGGYTF.

The chain is built from TRBV24-1 and TRBJ2-1; D is unresolved. The CDR3 length is 13 residues. The V gene's germline CDR1 is KGHDR and CDR2 SFDVKD. Trimming took off 2 bases at V and 6 bases at J, with 7 bases between the two ends. In nucleotides, the CDR3 is TGTGCCACCAGTGATTCATGGTTCAATGAGCAGTTCTTC. Its protein is CATSDSWFNEQFF.

This clone has only one observation. The chain links TRBV2 to TRBJ2-2; 7 nucleotides agree with TRBD1. The CDR3 sequence is 16 residues long. V was pared by 4 bases and J by 4 bases, with 9 bases of the junction left unmatched. Germline V gene data show CDR1 as SNHLY and CDR2 as FYNNEI. The CDR3 DNA reads TGTGCCAGCAGTGTCCTAACAGGGGAGCCCACCGGGGAGCTGTTTTTT. It translates to CASSVLTGEPTGELFF.

This rearrangement joins TRBV11-2 to TRBJ2-1, with TRBD2 as a possible D gene (5 bases). V was shortened by 10 bases and J by 9 bases, with 16 bases between the two germline ends. Germline V lookup: CDR1 SGHAT, CDR2 FQNNGV. The CDR3 covers 12 residues. The CDR3 is CAILRTPPEQFF. The CDR3 bases are TGTGCCATCCTCAGGACTCCTCCTGAGCAGTTCTTC. Based on the CDR3 plus reference TRBV11-2 and TRBJ2-1, the full variable domain is EAGVAQSPRYKIIEKRQSVAFWCNPISGHATLYWYQQILGQGPKLLIQFQNNGVVDDSQLPKDRFSAERLKGVDSTLKIQPAKLEDSAVYLCAILRTPPEQFFGPGTRLTVL.

The V gene is TRBV6-5, the J gene TRBJ1-3; D ambiguous. Germline CDR1 reads MNHEY; CDR2 reads SVGAGI. V lost 6 bases to trimming and J lost 0 bases, with 12 bases between them. CDR3 size: 15 residues. CDR3 DNA: TGTGCCAGCAGCCTGGACTGGAGCTCTGGAAACACCATATATTTT. Its protein is CASSLDWSSGNTIYF.

This rearrangement joins TRBV28 to TRBJ1-5; D is uncertain. V was shortened by 1 base and J by 0 bases, with 7 bases between the two germline ends. The CDR3 extends over 15 amino acids. Looked up from germline, CDR1 is MDHEN and CDR2 is SYDVKM. The CDR3: CASSLFGLSNQPQHF. The DNA for the CDR3 is TGTGCCAGCAGTTTATTTGGTCTTAGCAATCAGCCCCAGCATTTT.